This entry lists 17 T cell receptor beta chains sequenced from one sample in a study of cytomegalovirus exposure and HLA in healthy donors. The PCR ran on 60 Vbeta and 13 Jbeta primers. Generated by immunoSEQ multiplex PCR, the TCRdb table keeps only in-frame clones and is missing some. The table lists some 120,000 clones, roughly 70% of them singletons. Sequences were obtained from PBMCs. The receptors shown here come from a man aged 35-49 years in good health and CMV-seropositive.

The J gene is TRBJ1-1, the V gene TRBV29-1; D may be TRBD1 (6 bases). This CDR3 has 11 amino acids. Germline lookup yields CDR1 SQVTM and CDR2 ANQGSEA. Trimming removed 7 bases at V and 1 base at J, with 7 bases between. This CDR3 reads CSGGPNTEAFF. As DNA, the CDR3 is TGCAGCGGGGGGCCGAACACTGAAGCTTTCTTT.

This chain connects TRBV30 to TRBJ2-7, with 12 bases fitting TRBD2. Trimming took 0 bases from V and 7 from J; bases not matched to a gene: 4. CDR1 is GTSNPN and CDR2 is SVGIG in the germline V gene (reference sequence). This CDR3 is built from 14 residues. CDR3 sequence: CAWSVLAGGGEQYF. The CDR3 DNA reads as TGTGCCTGGAGTGTACTAGCGGGGGGTGGTGAGCAGTACTTC.

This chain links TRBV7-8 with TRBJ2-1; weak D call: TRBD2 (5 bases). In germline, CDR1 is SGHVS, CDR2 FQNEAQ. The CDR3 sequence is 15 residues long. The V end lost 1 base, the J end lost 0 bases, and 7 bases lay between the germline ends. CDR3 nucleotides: TGTGCCAGCAGCTTAGAGCGGAGCTCCTACAATGAGCAGTTCTTC. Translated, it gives CASSLERSSYNEQFF.

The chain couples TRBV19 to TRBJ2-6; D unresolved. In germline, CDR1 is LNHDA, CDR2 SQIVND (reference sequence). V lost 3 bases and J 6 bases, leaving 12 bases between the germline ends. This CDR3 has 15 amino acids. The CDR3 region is CASSISELLANVLTF. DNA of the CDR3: TGTGCCAGTAGTATCTCTGAGCTCCTGGCCAACGTCCTGACTTTC.

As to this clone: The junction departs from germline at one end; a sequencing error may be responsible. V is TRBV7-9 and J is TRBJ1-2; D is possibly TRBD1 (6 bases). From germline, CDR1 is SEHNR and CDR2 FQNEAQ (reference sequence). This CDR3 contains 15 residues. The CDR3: CSSSRGVQGPYGYTF. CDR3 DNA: TGTTCCAGCAGCCGAGGGGTACAGGGCCCCTATGGCTACACCTTC.

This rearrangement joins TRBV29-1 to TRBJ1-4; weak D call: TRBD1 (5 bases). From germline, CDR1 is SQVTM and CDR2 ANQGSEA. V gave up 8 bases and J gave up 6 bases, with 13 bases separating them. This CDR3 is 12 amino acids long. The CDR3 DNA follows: TGCAGCCATGTGGGCAGGGATGAAAAACTGTTTTTT. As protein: CSHVGRDEKLFF.

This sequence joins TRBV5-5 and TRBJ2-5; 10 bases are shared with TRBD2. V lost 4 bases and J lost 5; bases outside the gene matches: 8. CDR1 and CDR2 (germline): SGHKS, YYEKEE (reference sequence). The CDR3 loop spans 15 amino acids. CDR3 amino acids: CASSALAGGGETQYF. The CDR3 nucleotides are TGTGCCAGCAGCGCCTTAGCGGGGGGAGGGGAGACCCAGTACTTC.

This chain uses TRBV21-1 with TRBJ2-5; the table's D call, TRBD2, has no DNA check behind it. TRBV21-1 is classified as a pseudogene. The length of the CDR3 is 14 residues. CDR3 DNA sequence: TGTGCCAGCAGCTTAGGCCGGGGGGCTGAGACCCAGTACTTC. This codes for CASSLGRGAETQYF.

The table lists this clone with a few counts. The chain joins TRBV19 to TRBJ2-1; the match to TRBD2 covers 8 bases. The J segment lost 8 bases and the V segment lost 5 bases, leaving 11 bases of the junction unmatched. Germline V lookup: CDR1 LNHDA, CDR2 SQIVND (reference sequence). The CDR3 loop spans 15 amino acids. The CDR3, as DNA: TGTGCCAGTAGTCTCTCGGCGGGAGGAGGCCATGAGCAGTTCTTC. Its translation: CASSLSAGGGHEQFF.

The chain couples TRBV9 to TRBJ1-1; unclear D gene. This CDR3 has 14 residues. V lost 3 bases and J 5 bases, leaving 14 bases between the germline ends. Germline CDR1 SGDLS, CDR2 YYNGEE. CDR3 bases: TGTGCCAGCAGCGAGAACGTTGCCGGGACTGAAGCTTTCTTT. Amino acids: CASSENVAGTEAFF.

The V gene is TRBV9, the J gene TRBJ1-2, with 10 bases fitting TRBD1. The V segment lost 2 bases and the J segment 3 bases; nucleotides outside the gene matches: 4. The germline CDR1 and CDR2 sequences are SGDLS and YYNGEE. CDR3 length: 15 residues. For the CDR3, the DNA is TGTGCCAGCAGCGTCGGGACAGGGGCGGACTATGGCTACACCTTC. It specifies CASSVGTGADYGYTF. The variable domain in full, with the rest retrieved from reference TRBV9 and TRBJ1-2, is DSGVTQTPKHLITATGQRVTLRCSPRSGDLSVYWYQQSLDQGLQFLIQYYNGEERAKGNILERFSAQQFPDLHSELNLSSLELGDSALYFCASSVGTGADYGYTFGSGTRLTVV.

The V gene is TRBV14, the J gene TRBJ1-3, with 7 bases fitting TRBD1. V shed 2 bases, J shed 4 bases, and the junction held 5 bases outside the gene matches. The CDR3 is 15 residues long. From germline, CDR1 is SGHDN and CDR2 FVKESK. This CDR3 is CASSQIDRAGNTIYF. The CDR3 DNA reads TGTGCCAGCAGCCAAATCGACAGGGCAGGAAACACCATATATTTT.

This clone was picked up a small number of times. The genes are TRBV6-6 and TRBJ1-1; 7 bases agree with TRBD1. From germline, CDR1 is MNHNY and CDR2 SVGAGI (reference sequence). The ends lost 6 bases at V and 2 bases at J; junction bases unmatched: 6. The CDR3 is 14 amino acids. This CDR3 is CASSPNRGNTEAFF. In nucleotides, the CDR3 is TGTGCCAGCAGCCCGAACAGGGGTAACACTGAAGCTTTCTTT.

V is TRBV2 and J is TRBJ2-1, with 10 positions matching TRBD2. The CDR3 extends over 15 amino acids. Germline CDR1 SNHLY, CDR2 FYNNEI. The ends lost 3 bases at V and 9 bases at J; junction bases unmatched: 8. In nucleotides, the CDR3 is TGTGCCAGCAGTGAGAGTAGCGGGGGGCGAGGTGAGCAGTTCTTC. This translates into CASSESSGGRGEQFF. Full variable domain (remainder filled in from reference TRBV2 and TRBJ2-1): EPEVTQTPSHQVTQMGQEVILRCVPISNHLYFYWYRQILGQKVEFLVSFYNNEISEKSEIFDDQFSVERPDGSNFTLKIRSTKLEDSAMYFCASSESSGGRGEQFFGPGTRLTVL.

CDR3 bases: TGCGCCAGCAGTCGGTACTCGAACACTGAAGCTTTCTTT. The encoded protein is CASSRYSNTEAFF. The V and J genes are TRBV10-1 and TRBJ1-1; D is undetermined. Germline V gives CDR1 WNHNN, CDR2 SYGVQD (reference sequence). The CDR3 totals 13 residues. Trimming stripped 5 bases from V and 1 base from J, with 8 bases between.

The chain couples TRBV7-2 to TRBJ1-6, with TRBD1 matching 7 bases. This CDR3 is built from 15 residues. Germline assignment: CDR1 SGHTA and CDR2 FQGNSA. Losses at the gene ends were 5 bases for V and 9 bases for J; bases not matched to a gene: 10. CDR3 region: CASSPETGWGSPLHF. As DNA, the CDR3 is TGTGCCAGCAGCCCCGAGACAGGGTGGGGTTCACCCCTCCACTTT.

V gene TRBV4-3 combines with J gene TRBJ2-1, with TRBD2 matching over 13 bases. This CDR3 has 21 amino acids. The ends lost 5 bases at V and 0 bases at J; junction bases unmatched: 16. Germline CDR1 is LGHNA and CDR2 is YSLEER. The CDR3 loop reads CASSSLPPGLAGWSSYNEQFF. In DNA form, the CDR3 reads TGCGCCAGCAGCTCCCTGCCACCGGGACTAGCGGGATGGAGCTCCTACAATGAGCAGTTCTTC.